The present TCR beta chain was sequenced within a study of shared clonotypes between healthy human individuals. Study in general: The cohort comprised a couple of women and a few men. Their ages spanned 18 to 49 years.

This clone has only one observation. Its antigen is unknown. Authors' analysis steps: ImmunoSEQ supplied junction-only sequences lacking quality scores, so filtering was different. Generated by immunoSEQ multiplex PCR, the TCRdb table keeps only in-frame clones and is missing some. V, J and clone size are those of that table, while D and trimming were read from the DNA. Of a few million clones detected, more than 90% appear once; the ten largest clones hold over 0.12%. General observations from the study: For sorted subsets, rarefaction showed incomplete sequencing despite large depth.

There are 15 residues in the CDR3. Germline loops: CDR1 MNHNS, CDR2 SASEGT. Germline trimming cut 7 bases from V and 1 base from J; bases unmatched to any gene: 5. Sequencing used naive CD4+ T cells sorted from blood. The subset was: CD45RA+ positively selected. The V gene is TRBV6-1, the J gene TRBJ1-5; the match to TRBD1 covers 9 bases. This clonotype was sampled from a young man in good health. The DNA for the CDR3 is TGTGCCAGCACCGAACAGGGGGCGAGCAATCAGCCCCAGCATTTT. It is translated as CASTEQGASNQPQHF.